This entry lists 21 T cell receptor beta chains sequenced from one sample in a study of response to subunit inactivated influenza vaccine. TCRdb processed the RT-PCR reads anew with MiXCR; each CDR3 protein has one entry. The profile shows around 540,000 distinct CDR3 sequences, 10% to 15% of them singletons. The specimen was PBMCs from blood, collected on the day of vaccination. The receptors derive from a middle-aged man who received an inactivated influenza vaccine.

V is TRBV12-3 or TRBV12-4 and J is TRBJ2-7; 11 bases fit TRBD1. Trimming at V came to 6 bases and at J to 6 bases, leaving 10 bases not matched to a gene. The CDR3 is 15 amino acids. CDR3 nucleotides: TGTGCCAGCAGCCGAACCGGGACAGGGGGTGTCGAGCAGTACTTC. The encoded protein is CASSRTGTGGVEQYF.

In its sample, this clonotype was seen a few times. This chain uses TRBV9 with TRBJ2-3; 10 bases match TRBD1. The CDR3 extends over 15 amino acids. J gave up 3 bases and V 6 bases, and 7 bases lay outside the gene matches. The germline CDR1 and CDR2 sequences are SGDLS and YYNGEE. CDR3 bases: TGTGCCAGCACCCCCCGGGACAGGGGAACAGATACGCAGTATTTT. This encodes CASTPRDRGTDTQYF.

There are many counts of this clonotype. The genes are TRBV7-6 and TRBJ1-5, with a weak D call TRBD1 (6 bases). In germline, CDR1 is SGHVS, CDR2 FNYEAQ. V was trimmed by 5 bases and J by 0 bases, leaving 14 bases between them. CDR3 length: 16 residues. DNA of the CDR3: TGTGCCAGCAGCCAAGGCCCGGACAGTAGCAATCAGCCCCAGCATTTT. It is translated as CASSQGPDSSNQPQHF.

The chain has TRBV6-2 or TRBV6-3 and TRBJ1-5; D is ambiguous. V gave up 6 bases and J gave up 7 bases, with 10 bases separating them. The CDR3 spans 12 residues. Germline V CDR1 and CDR2: MNHEY, SVGEGT. The CDR3 nucleotides are TGTGCCAGCAGCACCTCTGGACAGCCCCAGCATTTT. It codes for CASSTSGQPQHF.

This clonotype has more than one count but fewer than ten. The rearrangement links TRBV20-1 to TRBJ2-1, with 8 bases identical to TRBD2. Germline V gene sequence: CDR1 DFQATT, CDR2 SNEGSKA (reference sequence). Trimming removed 3 bases from V and 9 bases from J; junction bases left unmatched: 4. This CDR3 has 12 amino acids. The CDR3 nucleotides are TGCAGTGCTAGCGGGAGGGTTGGTGAGCAGTTCTTC. It encodes CSASGRVGEQFF.

At least ten counts were recorded for this clonotype. Here the CDR3 reads CASSQAASGNEQFF. CDR3 bases: TGTGCCAGCAGCCAAGCAGCTAGCGGGAATGAGCAGTTCTTC. This chain joins TRBV3-1 and TRBJ2-1, with 8 bases lining up with TRBD2. The junction had 3 bases not matched to a gene; V was cut back by 1 base and J by 7 bases. The length of the CDR3 is 14 residues. Germline V gene data show CDR1 as LGHDT and CDR2 as YNNKEL (reference sequence).

This clonotype was counted between two and nine times. V and J are TRBV5-1 and TRBJ2-5, with 8 nucleotides matching TRBD2. Germline CDR1 SGHRS, CDR2 YFSETQ. V lost 0 bases and J lost 7; bases outside the gene matches: 5. The CDR3 totals 14 residues. In nucleotides, the CDR3 is TGCGCCAGCAGCTTGGTCCGGGAGGGTGGGACCCAGTACTTC. It yields the protein CASSLVREGGTQYF.

The table lists this clonotype with a few counts. The rearrangement uses TRBV24-1 and TRBJ2-1; no definite D call. The ends were cut back, 1 base at V and 6 bases at J, with 0 bases in the middle. In germline, CDR1 is KGHDR, CDR2 SFDVKD. The CDR3 spans 11 residues. CDR3: CATSDFNEQFF. CDR3 DNA: TGTGCCACCAGTGATTTCAATGAGCAGTTCTTC.

This clonotype was seen at least ten times. The chain joins TRBV20-1 to TRBJ2-5; D not resolved. V was cut by 0 bases and J by 5 bases, with 4 bases left in between. Germline V gives CDR1 DFQATT, CDR2 SNEGSKA (reference sequence). The CDR3 extends over 11 amino acids. The CDR3 region is CSAREDETQYF. In DNA form, the CDR3 reads TGCAGTGCTAGAGAGGATGAGACCCAGTACTTC.

This chain uses TRBV7-6 with TRBJ2-5; D might be TRBD1 (5 bases). Between the trimmed V and J ends, which lost 1 base and 2 bases, there was a span of 14 bases. This CDR3 contains 16 residues. The germline V gene encodes CDR1 SGHVS and CDR2 FNYEAQ. The CDR3 coding sequence is TGTGCCAGCAGCTTAGGCCCCGAGCAGGGACAAGAGACCCAGTACTTC. Translated, it gives CASSLGPEQGQETQYF.

This clonotype was counted a few times. The chain recombines TRBV20-1 with TRBJ1-2, with 10 bases matching TRBD1. Germline CDR1 DFQATT, CDR2 SNEGSKA (reference sequence). This CDR3 comprises 13 residues. J lost 5 bases, V lost 5 bases, and 5 bases had no gene match. The CDR3: CSAVRTGGYGYTF. The CDR3 nucleotides read TGCAGTGCTGTTCGGACAGGGGGGTATGGCTACACCTTC.

There are a few counts of this clonotype. The rearrangement links TRBV20-1 to TRBJ1-6, with D possibly being TRBD1 (6 bases). Deletions cut 3 bases from V and 4 bases from J, with 25 bases between. CDR1 is DFQATT and CDR2 is SNEGSKA in the germline V gene (reference sequence). The CDR3 consists of 19 residues. The CDR3 loop is CSARGAVVGTRKYNSPLHF. The DNA of the CDR3 is TGCAGTGCTAGGGGGGCGGTCGTCGGGACGCGGAAGTATAATTCACCCCTCCACTTT.

This clonotype was seen more than once but under ten times. V gene TRBV10-3 combines with J gene TRBJ2-7; D might be TRBD2 (5 bases). The length of the CDR3 is 15 residues. Germline V gene lookup returns CDR1 ENHRY and CDR2 SYGVKD. The germline V and J ends were trimmed by 0 bases and 2 bases, with 11 bases remaining between them. CDR3 loop: CAISESAGATYEQYF. CDR3 nucleotides: TGTGCCATCAGTGAGTCTGCGGGTGCTACCTACGAGCAGTACTTC.

This clonotype was seen repeatedly, ten times or more. This chain joins TRBV12-3 or TRBV12-4 and TRBJ1-2, with no clear D. The V gene lost 2 bases and the J gene lost 8 bases, with 12 bases spanning the gap. The CDR3 runs to 13 residues. The CDR3 region is CASSLSSKGGYTF. The CDR3, as DNA: TGTGCCAGCAGTTTATCTTCTAAGGGCGGCTACACCTTC.

In this sample, this clonotype turned up a few times. V usage is TRBV7-9 and J usage is TRBJ2-3, with D tentatively TRBD1 (5 bases). From germline, CDR1 is SEHNR and CDR2 FQNEAQ (reference sequence). Trimming shortened V by 5 bases and J by 5 bases, and 14 bases separated the two germline ends. The CDR3 runs to 14 residues. The CDR3 coding sequence is TGTGCCAGCAGCAGGGGTCAACCCGTAGATACGCAGTATTTT. Protein sequence: CASSRGQPVDTQYF.

This clonotype has only a few counts. The limits of the CDR3 on the DNA are not certain, so only TCRdb's listed CDR3 is given. The chain is built from TRBV29-1 and TRBJ2-4; TRBD1, as called in the table, went unchecked against the DNA. The CDR3 region is 11 residues in length, termini included. Looked up from germline, CDR1 is SQVTM and CDR2 is ANQGSEA. The CDR3 sequence is CSGDFGQGAFF.

This clonotype was recorded many times. The chain couples TRBV12-3 or TRBV12-4 to TRBJ2-7; TRBD2 is a possible D gene (6 bases). The V gene lost 6 bases and the J gene lost 0 bases, with 12 bases spanning the gap. This CDR3 is 14 amino acids long. CDR3 sequence: CASRHRLGSYEQYF. The CDR3 nucleotides read TGTGCCAGCAGGCACCGACTAGGCTCCTACGAGCAGTACTTC.

The chain is built from TRBV29-1 and TRBJ2-3, with 11 bases that match TRBD1. The CDR3 loop spans 14 amino acids. Trimming cost V 2 bases and J 6 bases; bases outside gene matches: 4. Germline CDR1 reads SQVTM; CDR2 reads ANQGSEA. The CDR3 region has the DNA TGCAGCGTTGAATCACGGGACAGGGGGGATACGCAGTATTTT. Amino acids: CSVESRDRGDTQYF.

CDR3 sequence reads: CASTTLRGAREQFF. DNA of the CDR3: TGTGCCAGCACTACCCTTCGGGGGGCCAGGGAGCAGTTCTTC. The gene calls are TRBV6-2 or TRBV6-3 and TRBJ2-1; D possibly corresponds to TRBD2 (7 bases). The germline V gene has CDR1 MNHEY and CDR2 SVGEGT. The V end was cut by 7 bases, the J end by 10 bases, with 20 bases between. The CDR3 is 14 amino acids.

The chain has TRBV3-1 and TRBJ2-1; 7 bases agree with TRBD1. Germline CDR1 LGHDT, CDR2 YNNKEL (reference sequence). The CDR3 length is 17 residues. V was clipped by 1 base and J by 5 bases; unmatched bases: 11. The CDR3 protein is CASSQGGWGQFDNEQFF. Here the CDR3 DNA reads TGTGCCAGCAGCCAAGGGGGCTGGGGACAGTTCGACAATGAGCAGTTCTTC.

This clonotype was observed a handful of times. The chain couples TRBV3-1 to TRBJ2-2; TRBD2 might be the D (7 bases). Trimming took off 6 bases at V and 6 bases at J, with 20 bases between the two ends. Germline values: CDR1 LGHDT, CDR2 YNNKEL (reference sequence). The CDR3 extends over 16 amino acids. The chain's CDR3 is CASSQTSGGRPGELFF. Here the CDR3 DNA reads TGTGCCAGCAGTCAAACGTCCGGGGGGCGCCCCGGGGAGCTGTTTTTT.